These 7 T cell receptor beta chains were sequenced from one sample in a study of graft-versus-host responses after intestinal transplantation. Here immunoSEQ multiplex PCR was the method, and the copy in TCRdb shows in-frame clones only, minus some. The profile covers 85,000 to 100,000 clones, with around 90% appearing a single time and 0.069% taken by the ten largest. These receptors are not linked to any known antigen. The sample consisted of unstimulated CD8+ T cells sorted from spleen or lymph node cells, taken before transplant. The source is a human donor who was the organ donor for an intestinal transplant.

V gene TRBV5-1 combines with J gene TRBJ2-3; 7 bases map to TRBD2. CDR3 size: 15 residues. Germline-derived CDR1 and CDR2 are SGHRS and YFSETQ. J gave up 1 base and V 2 bases, and 4 bases lay outside the gene matches. In DNA form, the CDR3 reads TGCGCCAGCAGCTTTGTGGCGGGGGGCACAGATACGCAGTATTTT. As protein: CASSFVAGGTDTQYF.

The chain is built from TRBV2 and TRBJ2-5; the D is unclear. The CDR3 is 12 residues long. V was clipped by 10 bases and J by 5 bases, with 14 bases between them. Germline CDR1 is SNHLY and CDR2 is FYNNEI. For the CDR3, the DNA is TGTGCCACCACAGCTACCGCTGAGACCCAGTACTTC. Protein product: CATTATAETQYF.

This clone has just one count. Here the CDR3 reads CASSKVRPRGRNEAFF. The CDR3, as DNA: TGTGCCAGCAGCAAAGTTAGGCCCAGGGGGCGAAATGAAGCTTTCTTT. The chain couples TRBV21-1 to TRBJ1-1; the DNA was not compared with TRBD1, the D call given in the table. TRBV21-1 is tagged as a pseudogene. The CDR3 sequence is 16 residues long.

The rearrangement joins TRBV30 to TRBJ2-1; 8 nucleotides align to TRBD2. Trimming at V came to 1 base and at J to 8 bases, leaving 7 bases not matched to a gene. The germline V gene has CDR1 GTSNPN and CDR2 SVGIG (reference sequence). The length of the CDR3 is 14 residues. The CDR3 DNA reads as TGTGCCTGGAGTGAAGCGGGAGTTTGGTATGAGCAGTTCTTC. Translated: CAWSEAGVWYEQFF.

The V gene is TRBV19, the J gene TRBJ1-2; tentative D call: TRBD1 (6 bases). Per germline, CDR1 LNHDA and CDR2 SQIVND (reference sequence). This CDR3 has 17 amino acids. V lost 0 bases and J lost 6, with 20 bases in between. Written as DNA, the CDR3 is TGTGCCAGTAGTATAGATTTTGGAGGACAGTCCGGGCATGGCTACACCTTC. Translation: CASSIDFGGQSGHGYTF.

This clone has just one count. V and J are TRBV27 and TRBJ2-4; TRBD2 matches at 11 bases. V shed 5 bases and J 0 bases; nucleotides not matched to a gene: 6. Germline CDR1 is MNHEY and CDR2 is SMNVEV (reference sequence). This CDR3 region has 17 residues. CDR3 DNA: TGTGCCAGCAGTGAGCTTGGGACTAGCGGAGCCAAAAACATTCAGTACTTC. Encoded protein: CASSELGTSGAKNIQYF.

The chain uses TRBV18 and TRBJ1-2; D gene unclear. CDR3 length equals 16 residues. Germline-derived CDR1 and CDR2 are KGHSH and LQKENI. Trimming stripped 1 base from V and 1 base from J, with 13 bases between. The CDR3 region is CASSPRWPGRNYGYTF. Here the CDR3 DNA reads TGTGCCAGCTCACCACGATGGCCAGGCCGTAACTATGGCTACACCTTC.